This T cell receptor (beta chain) appears in the sequencing data of a study of blood T cell repertoires in COVID-19. The overall study: The United States, Italy and Spain provided the acute and convalescent COVID-19 samples. Sources were T cells, B-cell-depleted T cells, or PBMCs; the material itself was cDNA or gDNA.

There are 15 residues in the CDR3. Per germline, CDR1 LNHDA and CDR2 SQIVND (reference sequence). The ends were cut back, 3 bases at V and 9 bases at J, with 18 bases in the middle. Original handling: Amplification from reference gene primers served as the basis for estimated nucleated cell counts. The method was immunoSEQ multiplex PCR; TCRdb's version includes in-frame clones alone and lacks a portion of them. The V and J calls and the clone size are those of that table, but D and trimming were determined from the DNA. This sample has 65,000 to 75,000 clones, with roughly 89% found just once. The TCR comes from a woman in her fifties or sixties with active COVID-19. The V gene is TRBV19, the J gene TRBJ2-1, with D possibly TRBD1 on 6 matching bases. The specimen sequenced was peripheral blood. The CDR3: CASSIEARPRGEQFF. In DNA form, the CDR3 reads TGTGCCAGTAGTATCGAAGCGCGTCCCAGGGGTGAGCAGTTCTTC. The whole variable domain, remainder taken from reference TRBV19 and TRBJ2-1, is DGGITQSPKYLFRKEGQNVTLSCEQNLNHDAMYWYRQDPGQGLRLIYYSQIVNDFQKGDIAEGYSVSREKKESFPLTVTSAQKNPTAFYLCASSIEARPRGEQFFGPGTRLTVL.